These 16 T cell receptor beta chains originate from one sample sequenced in a study of T cell responses to AZD1222 COVID-19 vaccine. Assay used: immunoSEQ multiplex PCR; TCRdb lists only in-frame clones, some missing. The sample comprises some 170,000 clones, roughly nine tenths of which are singletons, and approximately 1.8% rests with the top ten. The specimen was peripheral blood, collected 28 days after the second AZD1222 dose. The source is an adult who received the AZD1222 COVID-19 vaccine.

The chain is built from TRBV7-6 and TRBJ2-1; no clear D. V gave up 5 bases and J gave up 7 bases, with 18 bases separating them. Germline V gives CDR1 SGHVS, CDR2 FNYEAQ. The CDR3 spans 15 residues. The CDR3 region is CASSPRTASGNEQFF. The CDR3 region has the DNA TGTGCCAGCAGCCCCCGGACGGCTTCTGGGAATGAGCAGTTCTTC.

The V and J genes are TRBV7-8 and TRBJ2-2, with a tentative D call TRBD1 (5 bases). The CDR3 length is 14 residues. V was shortened by 4 bases and J by 6 bases, with 12 bases between the two germline ends. Germline V gene lookup returns CDR1 SGHVS and CDR2 FQNEAQ. The CDR3 sequence is CASSSSLGAGELFF. The CDR3 DNA reads TGTGCCAGCAGCTCCTCGTTAGGGGCCGGGGAGCTGTTTTTT.

The rearrangement uses TRBV30 and TRBJ2-1; D gene uncertain. There are 14 residues in the CDR3. The ends were cut back, 4 bases at V and 0 bases at J, with 10 bases in the middle. The germline CDR1 and CDR2 sequences are GTSNPN and SVGIG (reference sequence). The CDR3 DNA reads TGTGCCTGGAAGCCGAGGAGCTCCTACAATGAGCAGTTCTTC. The encoded protein is CAWKPRSSYNEQFF.

The chain uses TRBV19 and TRBJ2-1, with 9 bases matching TRBD2. Per germline, CDR1 LNHDA and CDR2 SQIVND (reference sequence). This CDR3 comprises 17 residues. The junction had 9 bases not matched to a gene; V was cut back by 0 bases and J by 6 bases. In DNA, the CDR3 is TGTGCCAGTAGTATAGATCGAGCGGGGGGTGTAGGCAATGAGCAGTTCTTC. Its protein is CASSIDRAGGVGNEQFF.

Worth noting for this clone: The sample holds other DNA sequences that translate to the same CDR3. The genes are TRBV3-1 (or the pseudogene TRBV3-2) and TRBJ2-1; TRBD2 aligns across 13 bases. CDR3 size: 16 residues. With V trimmed by 1 base and J by 3 bases, 0 bases remained unmatched. Germline lookup yields CDR1 LGHDT and CDR2 YNNKEL (reference sequence). The CDR3 DNA sequence: TGTGCCAGCAGCCAAGGACTAGCGGGAGGCTACAATGAGCAGTTCTTC. Its protein product is CASSQGLAGGYNEQFF.

This sequence joins TRBV7-2 and TRBJ2-7; tentative D call: TRBD1 (6 bases). Per germline, CDR1 SGHTA and CDR2 FQGNSA. The CDR3 contains 15 residues. Trimming pared 2 bases from V and 2 bases from J, leaving 13 bases between. CDR3: CASSLTGIYPYEQYF. In DNA form, the CDR3 reads TGTGCCAGCAGCTTAACAGGGATTTATCCCTACGAGCAGTACTTC. Full variable domain (missing parts from reference TRBV7-2 and TRBJ2-7): GAGVSQSPSNKVTEKGKDVELRCDPISGHTALYWYRQSLGQGLEFLIYFQGNSAPDKSGLPSDRFSAERTGGSVSTLTIQRTQQEDSAVYLCASSLTGIYPYEQYFGPGTRLTVT.

The V gene is TRBV27, the J gene TRBJ2-1; D is ambiguous. Trimming removed 4 bases from V and 6 bases from J, with 13 bases in between. This CDR3 spans 14 amino acids. In germline, CDR1 is MNHEY, CDR2 SMNVEV (reference sequence). DNA of the CDR3: TGTGCCAGCAGTTCCTCGTGGGGTGGCAATGAGCAGTTCTTC. Residues: CASSSSWGGNEQFF.

V is TRBV5-4 and J is TRBJ2-3, with a weak D call TRBD2 (6 bases). The ends were cut back, 3 bases at V and 4 bases at J, with 15 bases in the middle. CDR1 is SGHNT, CDR2 YYREEE, per germline (reference sequence). The CDR3 extends over 15 amino acids. The CDR3 reads CASSSVTGVADTQYF. The CDR3, as DNA: TGTGCCAGCAGCTCAGTAACGGGAGTAGCAGATACGCAGTATTTT. Drawing the rest from reference TRBV5-4 and TRBJ2-3, the complete variable domain is ETGVTQSPTHLIKTRGQQVTLRCSSQSGHNTVSWYQQALGQGPQFIFQYYREEENGRGNFPPRFSGLQFPNYSSELNVNALELDDSALYLCASSSVTGVADTQYFGPGTRLTVL.

J is TRBJ2-3 and V is TRBV5-8, with TRBD1 as a possible D gene (7 bases). Germline CDR1 is SGHTS and CDR2 is YDEGEE. V gave up 4 bases and J gave up 3 bases, with 9 bases separating them. This CDR3 is built from 13 residues. This CDR3 is CASSAGQTDTQYF. CDR3 nucleotides: TGTGCCAGCAGCGCGGGACAGACAGATACGCAGTATTTT.

This chain connects TRBV4-2 to TRBJ1-5, with 7 bases lining up with TRBD1. The CDR3 covers 14 residues. The J segment lost 4 bases and the V segment lost 1 base, leaving 1 base of the junction unmatched. Looked up from germline, CDR1 is LGHNA and CDR2 is YNFKEQ. This CDR3 reads CASSQGQGNQPQHF. CDR3 DNA: TGTGCCAGCAGCCAAGGACAGGGAAATCAGCCCCAGCATTTT.

The chain recombines TRBV4-3 with TRBJ2-3, with 7 bases identical to TRBD1. V trimming: 4 bases; J trimming: 2 bases; junction bases outside the gene matches: 6. CDR1 and CDR2 from the germline V gene are LGHNA and YSLEER. This CDR3 has 15 residues. The CDR3 sequence: CASSPGTVDTDTQYF. As DNA, the CDR3 is TGCGCCAGCAGCCCCGGGACAGTCGACACAGATACGCAGTATTTT.

The chain couples TRBV11-2 to TRBJ1-2; 11 bases fit TRBD1. CDR1 is SGHAT, CDR2 FQNNGV, per germline. The CDR3 has 15 residues. The ends lost 5 bases at V and 1 base at J; junction bases unmatched: 3. As DNA, the CDR3 is TGTGCCAGCAGCCGGACAGGGGGCCTTAACTATGGCTACACCTTC. Translating gives CASSRTGGLNYGYTF.

The V gene is TRBV9, the J gene TRBJ2-7; no clear D. Trimming took 0 bases from V and 0 from J, leaving 10 bases between them. Germline V CDR1 and CDR2: SGDLS, YYNGEE. The CDR3 has 15 amino acids. CDR3 DNA sequence: TGTGCCAGCAGCGTAGGGCACCATGGCTCCTACGAGCAGTACTTC. It is translated as CASSVGHHGSYEQYF.

This sequence joins TRBV12-2 and TRBJ2-1. TRBV12-2 is listed as a pseudogene. The CDR3 has 15 amino acids. The CDR3 DNA reads TGTGCAAGTCGCTTAGCGGGGGGCCTAGGTTGCGAGCAGTTCTTC. Protein sequence: CASRLAGGLGCEQFF.

This clone was seen more than once but under ten times. The V gene is TRBV7-9, the J gene TRBJ2-3, with D possibly called TRBD1 or TRBD2 (6 bases each). This CDR3 spans 14 amino acids. Germline CDR1 and CDR2: SEHNR and FQNEAQ (reference sequence). Trimming took 1 base from V and 5 from J, leaving 10 bases between them. This CDR3 reads CASSLGGAVDTQYF. CDR3 DNA: TGTGCCAGCAGCTTAGGGGGGGCCGTAGATACGCAGTATTTT.

The chain links TRBV11-2 to TRBJ2-5, with 9 bases that match TRBD2. Trimming at V came to 2 bases and at J to 5 bases, leaving 9 bases not matched to a gene. Germline V gene sequence: CDR1 SGHAT, CDR2 FQNNGV. The CDR3 runs to 16 residues. The CDR3, as DNA: TGTGCCAGCAGCTTAAGATGGCGGGGGGGCGTTGAGACCCAGTACTTC. Its translation is CASSLRWRGGVETQYF.